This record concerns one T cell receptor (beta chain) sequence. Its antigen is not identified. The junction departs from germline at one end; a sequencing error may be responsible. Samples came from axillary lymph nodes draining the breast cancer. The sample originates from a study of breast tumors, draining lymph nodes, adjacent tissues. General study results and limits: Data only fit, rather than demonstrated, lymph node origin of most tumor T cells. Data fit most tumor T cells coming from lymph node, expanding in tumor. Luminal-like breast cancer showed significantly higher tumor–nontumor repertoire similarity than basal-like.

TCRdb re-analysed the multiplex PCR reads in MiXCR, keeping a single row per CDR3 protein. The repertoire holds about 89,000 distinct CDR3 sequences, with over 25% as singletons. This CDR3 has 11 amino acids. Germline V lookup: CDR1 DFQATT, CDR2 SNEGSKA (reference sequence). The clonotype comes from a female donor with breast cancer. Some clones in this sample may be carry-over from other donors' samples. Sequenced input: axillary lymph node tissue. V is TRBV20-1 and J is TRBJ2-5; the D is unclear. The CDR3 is CSAQHQETLCF. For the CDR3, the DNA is TGCAGTGCTCAACACCAAGAGACCCTGTGCTTC.